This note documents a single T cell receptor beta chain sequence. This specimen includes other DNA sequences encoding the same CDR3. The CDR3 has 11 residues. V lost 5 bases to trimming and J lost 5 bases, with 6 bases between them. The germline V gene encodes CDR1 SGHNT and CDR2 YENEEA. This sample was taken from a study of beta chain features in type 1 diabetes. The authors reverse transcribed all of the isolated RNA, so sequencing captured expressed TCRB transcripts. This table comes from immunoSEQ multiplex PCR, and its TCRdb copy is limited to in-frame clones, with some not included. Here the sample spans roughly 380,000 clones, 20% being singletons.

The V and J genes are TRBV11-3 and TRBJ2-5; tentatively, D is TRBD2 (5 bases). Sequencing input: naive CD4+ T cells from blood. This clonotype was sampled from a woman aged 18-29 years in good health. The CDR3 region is CASSRGETQYF. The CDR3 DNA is TGTGCCAGCAGCCGAGGGGAGACCCAGTACTTC.